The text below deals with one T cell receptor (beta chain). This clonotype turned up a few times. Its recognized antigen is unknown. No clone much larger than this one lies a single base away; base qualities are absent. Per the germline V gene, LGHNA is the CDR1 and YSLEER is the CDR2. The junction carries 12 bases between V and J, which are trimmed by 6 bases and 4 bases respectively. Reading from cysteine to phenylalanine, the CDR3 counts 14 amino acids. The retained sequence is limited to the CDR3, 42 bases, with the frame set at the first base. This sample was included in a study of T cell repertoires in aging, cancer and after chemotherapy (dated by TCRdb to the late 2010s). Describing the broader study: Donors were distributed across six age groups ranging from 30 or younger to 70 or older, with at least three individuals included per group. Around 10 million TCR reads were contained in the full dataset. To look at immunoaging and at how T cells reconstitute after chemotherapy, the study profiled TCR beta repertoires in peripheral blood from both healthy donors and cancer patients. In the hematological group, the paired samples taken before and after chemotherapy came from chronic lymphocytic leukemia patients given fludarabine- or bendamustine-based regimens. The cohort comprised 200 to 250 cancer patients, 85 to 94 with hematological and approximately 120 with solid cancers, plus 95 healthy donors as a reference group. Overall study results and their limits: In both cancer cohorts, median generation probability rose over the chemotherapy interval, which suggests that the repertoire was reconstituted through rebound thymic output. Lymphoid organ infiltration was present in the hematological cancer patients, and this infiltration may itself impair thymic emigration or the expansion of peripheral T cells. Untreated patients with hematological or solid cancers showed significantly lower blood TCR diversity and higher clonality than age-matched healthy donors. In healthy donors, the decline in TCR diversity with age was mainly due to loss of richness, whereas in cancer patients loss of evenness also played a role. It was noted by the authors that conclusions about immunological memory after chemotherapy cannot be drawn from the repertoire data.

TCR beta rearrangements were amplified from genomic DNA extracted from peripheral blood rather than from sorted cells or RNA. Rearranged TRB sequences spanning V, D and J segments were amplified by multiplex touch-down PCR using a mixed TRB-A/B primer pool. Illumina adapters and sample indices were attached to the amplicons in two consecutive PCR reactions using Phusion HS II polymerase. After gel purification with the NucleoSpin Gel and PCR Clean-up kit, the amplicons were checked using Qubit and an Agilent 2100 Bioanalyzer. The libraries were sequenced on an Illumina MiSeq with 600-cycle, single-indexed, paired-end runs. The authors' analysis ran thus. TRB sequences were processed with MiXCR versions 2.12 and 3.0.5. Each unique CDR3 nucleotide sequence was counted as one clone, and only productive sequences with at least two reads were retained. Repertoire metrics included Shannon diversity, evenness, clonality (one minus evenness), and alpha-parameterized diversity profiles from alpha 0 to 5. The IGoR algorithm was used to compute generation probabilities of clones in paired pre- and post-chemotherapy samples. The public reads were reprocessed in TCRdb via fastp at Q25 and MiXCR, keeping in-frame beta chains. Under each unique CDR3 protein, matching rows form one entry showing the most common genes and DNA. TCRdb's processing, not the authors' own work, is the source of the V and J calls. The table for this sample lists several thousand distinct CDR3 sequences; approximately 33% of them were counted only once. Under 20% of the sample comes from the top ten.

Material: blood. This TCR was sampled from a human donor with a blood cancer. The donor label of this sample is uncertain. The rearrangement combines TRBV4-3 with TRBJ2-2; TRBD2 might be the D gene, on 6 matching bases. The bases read TGCGCCAGCAGTATGACTAGTATCACCGGGGAGCTGTTTTTT. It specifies CASSMTSITGELFF.